The 3 T cell receptor beta chains reported below all come from one sample, sequenced in a study of cytomegalovirus exposure and HLA in healthy donors. PCR primers comprised 60 Vbeta and 13 Jbeta primers. The data were produced by immunoSEQ multiplex PCR, yet TCRdb's version contains in-frame clones alone and is incomplete. The sample yields some 150,000 clones, approximately 75% seen once. Sample: PBMCs. Every receptor here comes from a man in his forties or fifties in good health and CMV-seropositive.

The chain is built from TRBV11-2 and TRBJ1-2; a weak D match, TRBD1 (5 bases). From germline, CDR1 is SGHAT and CDR2 FQNNGV. The CDR3 contains 14 residues. The germline V and J ends were trimmed by 7 bases and 4 bases, with 16 bases remaining between them. The CDR3 region is CASTFGQGGYGYTF. DNA of the CDR3: TGTGCCAGCACCTTCGGGCAGGGAGGCTATGGCTACACCTTC.

This chain uses TRBV7-8 with TRBJ2-1, with D perhaps matching TRBD2 (5 bases). Germline V gives CDR1 SGHVS, CDR2 FQNEAQ. V dropped 0 bases and J dropped 16 bases, with 10 bases sitting between them. The CDR3 sequence is 11 residues long. The CDR3 protein is CASSLAGLQFF. CDR3 nucleotides: TGTGCCAGCAGCTTAGCTGGACTTCAATTCTTC.

This clone has just a few counts. The chain recombines TRBV4-3 with TRBJ2-3; 7 bases agree with TRBD2. The CDR3 loop spans 17 amino acids. CDR1 and CDR2 from the germline V gene are LGHNA and YSLEER. The junction had 8 bases not matched to a gene; V was cut back by 0 bases and J by 2 bases. The CDR3, as DNA: TGCGCCAGCAGCCAAGACCTAGCGGACGTAATCACAGATACGCAGTATTTT. Translating gives CASSQDLADVITDTQYF.